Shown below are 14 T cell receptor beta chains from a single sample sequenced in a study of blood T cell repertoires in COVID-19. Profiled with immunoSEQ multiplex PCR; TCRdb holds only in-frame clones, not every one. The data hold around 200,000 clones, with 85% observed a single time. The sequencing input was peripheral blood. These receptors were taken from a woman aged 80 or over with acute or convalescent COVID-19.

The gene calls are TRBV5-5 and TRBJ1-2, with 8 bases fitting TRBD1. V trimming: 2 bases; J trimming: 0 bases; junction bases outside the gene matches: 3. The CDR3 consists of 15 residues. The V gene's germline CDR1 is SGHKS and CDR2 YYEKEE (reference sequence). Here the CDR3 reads CASSLQGEANYGYTF. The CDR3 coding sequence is TGTGCCAGCAGCTTACAGGGGGAAGCTAACTATGGCTACACCTTC.

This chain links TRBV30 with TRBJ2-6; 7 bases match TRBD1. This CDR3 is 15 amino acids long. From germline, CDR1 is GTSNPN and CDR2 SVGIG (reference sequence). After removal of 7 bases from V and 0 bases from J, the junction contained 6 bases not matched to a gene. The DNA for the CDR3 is TGTGCCTCGTCGCGACAGGGCTCTGGGGCCAACGTCCTGACTTTC. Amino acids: CASSRQGSGANVLTF.

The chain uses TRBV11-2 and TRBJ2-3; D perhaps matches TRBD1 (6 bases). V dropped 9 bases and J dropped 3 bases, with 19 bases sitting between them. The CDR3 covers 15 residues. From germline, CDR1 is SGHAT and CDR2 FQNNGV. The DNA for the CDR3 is TGTGCCAGTAAACGCACCGGGACAAAAACAGATACGCAGTATTTT. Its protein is CASKRTGTKTDTQYF.

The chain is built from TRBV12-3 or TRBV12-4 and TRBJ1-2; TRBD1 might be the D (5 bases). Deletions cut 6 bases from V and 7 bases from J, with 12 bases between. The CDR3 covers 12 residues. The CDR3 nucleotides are TGTGCCAGCAGCCGCAGGGAGGGTGGCTACACCTTC. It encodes CASSRREGGYTF.

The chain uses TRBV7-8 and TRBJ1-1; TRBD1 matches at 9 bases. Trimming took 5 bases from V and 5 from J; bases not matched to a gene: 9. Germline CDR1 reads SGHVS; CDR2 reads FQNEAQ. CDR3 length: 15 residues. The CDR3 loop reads CASSATQGAQTEAFF. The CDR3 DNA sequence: TGTGCCAGCAGCGCAACACAGGGGGCACAAACTGAAGCTTTCTTT.

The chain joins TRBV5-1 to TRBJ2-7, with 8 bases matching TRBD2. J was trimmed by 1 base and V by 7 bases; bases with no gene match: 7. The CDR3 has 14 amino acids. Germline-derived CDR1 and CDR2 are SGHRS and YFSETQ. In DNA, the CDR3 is TGCGCCAGCCGGGGAGCGGGAGAATCCTACGAGCAGTACTTC. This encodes CASRGAGESYEQYF.

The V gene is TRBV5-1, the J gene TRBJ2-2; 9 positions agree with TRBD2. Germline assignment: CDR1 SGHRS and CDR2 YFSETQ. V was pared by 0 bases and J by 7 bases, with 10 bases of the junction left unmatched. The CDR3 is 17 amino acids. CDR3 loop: CASSLEASGVPYGELFF. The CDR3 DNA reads TGCGCCAGCAGCTTGGAAGCTAGCGGGGTCCCGTACGGGGAGCTGTTTTTT. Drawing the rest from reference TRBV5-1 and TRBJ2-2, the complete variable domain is KAGVTQTPRYLIKTRGQQVTLSCSPISGHRSVSWYQQTPGQGLQFLFEYFSETQRNKGNFPGRFSGRQFSNSRSEMNVSTLELGDSALYLCASSLEASGVPYGELFFGEGSRLTVL.

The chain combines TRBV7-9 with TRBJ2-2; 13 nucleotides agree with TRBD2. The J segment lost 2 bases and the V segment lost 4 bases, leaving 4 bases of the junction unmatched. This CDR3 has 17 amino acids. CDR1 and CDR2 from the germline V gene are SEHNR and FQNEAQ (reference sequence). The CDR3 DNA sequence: TGTGCCAGCAGCTCGGGACTAGCGGGACCAAACACCGGGGAGCTGTTTTTT. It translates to CASSSGLAGPNTGELFF.

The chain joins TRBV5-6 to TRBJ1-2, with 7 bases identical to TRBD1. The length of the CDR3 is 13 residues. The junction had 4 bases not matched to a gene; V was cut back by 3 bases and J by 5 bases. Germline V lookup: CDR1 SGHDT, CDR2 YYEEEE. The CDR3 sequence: CASSSGQLYGYTF. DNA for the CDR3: TGTGCCAGCAGCTCGGGACAGCTTTATGGCTACACCTTC.

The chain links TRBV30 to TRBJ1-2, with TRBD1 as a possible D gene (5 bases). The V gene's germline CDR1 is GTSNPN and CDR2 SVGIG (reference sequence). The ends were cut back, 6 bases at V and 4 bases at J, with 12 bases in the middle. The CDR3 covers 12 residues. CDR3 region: CACLTDIYGYTF. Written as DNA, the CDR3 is TGTGCCTGCCTGACAGATATCTATGGCTACACCTTC.

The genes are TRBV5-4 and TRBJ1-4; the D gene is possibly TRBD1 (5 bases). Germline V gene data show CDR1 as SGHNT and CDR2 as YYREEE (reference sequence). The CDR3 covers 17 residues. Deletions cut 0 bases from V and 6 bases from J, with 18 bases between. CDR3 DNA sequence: TGTGCCAGCAGCTTGGGGAATGCCGGGACGGGGGATGAAAAACTGTTTTTT. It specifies CASSLGNAGTGDEKLFF.

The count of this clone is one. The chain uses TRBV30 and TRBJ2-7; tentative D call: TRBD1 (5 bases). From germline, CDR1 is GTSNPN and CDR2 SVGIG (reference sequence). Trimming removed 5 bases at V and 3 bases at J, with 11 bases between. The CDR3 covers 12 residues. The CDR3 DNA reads TGTGCCTGGGGCCCAGGGAACTACGAGCAGTACTTC. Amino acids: CAWGPGNYEQYF.

The CDR3 spells CASSLATGVVTEAFF. The CDR3 coding sequence is TGTGCCAGCAGCTTAGCAACGGGGGTTGTCACTGAAGCTTTCTTT. The rearrangement joins TRBV6-5 to TRBJ1-1; tentatively, D is TRBD1 (5 bases). The V end was cut by 6 bases, the J end by 4 bases, with 18 bases between. This CDR3 has 15 residues. CDR1 and CDR2 (germline): MNHEY, SVGAGI.

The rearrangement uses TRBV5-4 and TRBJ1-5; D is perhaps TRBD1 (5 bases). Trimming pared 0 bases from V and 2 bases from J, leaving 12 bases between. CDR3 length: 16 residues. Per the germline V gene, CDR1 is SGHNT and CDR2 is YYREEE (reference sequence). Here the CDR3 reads CASSLGGVRGNQPQHF. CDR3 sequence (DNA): TGTGCCAGCAGCTTGGGGGGGGTAAGGGGCAATCAGCCCCAGCATTTT.